The present entry profiles one T cell receptor (beta chain) with its context. These data originate in a study of blood T cell repertoires in COVID-19. Turning to the study itself: Some COVID-19 samples were acute and others convalescent; all came from the United States, Italy and Spain. In each case, the material was cDNA or gDNA derived from T cells, B-cell-depleted T cells, or PBMCs.

The V end lost 7 bases, the J end lost 5 bases, and 17 bases lay between the germline ends. The CDR3 totals 15 residues. The germline gives CDR1 LNHDA, CDR2 SQIVND (reference sequence). This table comes from immunoSEQ multiplex PCR, and its TCRdb copy is limited to in-frame clones, with some not included. Of 250,000 or so clones listed, 85% to 90% were seen once; the top ten hold around 4.6%. Specimen: peripheral blood. This receptor was obtained from a woman between 40 and 55 years old who had recovered from COVID-19. This chain links TRBV19 with TRBJ2-2; the D gene is possibly TRBD2 (6 bases). The CDR3 here is CASTLGGVHTGELFF. In DNA form, the CDR3 reads TGTGCCAGTACCCTCGGGGGAGTACATACCGGGGAGCTGTTTTTT.